The 26 T cell receptor beta chains in this list originate from one sample, sequenced in a study of T cells in Graves' hyperthyroidism and ophthalmopathy. TCR beta CDR3 regions were amplified from RNA. Primed by the HTBI set, a first-round RT-PCR was run on the TCR CDR3. In TCRdb, the multiplex PCR reads were re-called with MiXCR into one record per CDR3 protein. This sample yields roughly 510,000 distinct CDR3 sequences, of which about 20% are seen a single time; approximately 26% belongs to the top ten. Specimen: blood. These receptors all come from a man between 18 and 35 years old with Graves' hyperthyroidism.

In regard to this clonotype: A junction boundary mismatches the germline segment, possibly from a read error. This chain links TRBV19 with TRBJ2-2; TRBD2 might be the D (5 bases). The germline CDR1 and CDR2 sequences are LNHDA and SQIVND (reference sequence). This CDR3 is 12 amino acids long. The CDR3: CASSPGTGELCF. CDR3 nucleotides: TGTGCCAGTAGCCCTGGCACCGGGGAGCTGTGTTTT.

This clonotype was observed a few times. A much bigger clone sits one base away, suggesting this may be a read error. The rearrangement uses TRBV11-2 and TRBJ2-7; D is unclear. CDR1 SGHAT and CDR2 FQNNGV come from the germline V gene. With 5 bases removed from V and 3 bases from J, the gap between germline ends came to 11 bases. The CDR3 spans 13 residues. The CDR3 protein is CASSIVEYYEQYF. In DNA, the CDR3 is TGTGCCAGCAGCATAGTAGAGTACTACGAGCAGTACTTC.

The table lists this clonotype with many counts. The V and J genes are TRBV4-2 and TRBJ1-1; D might be TRBD1 (6 bases). V dropped 2 bases and J dropped 0 bases, with 13 bases sitting between them. The CDR3 covers 16 residues. Germline loops: CDR1 LGHNA, CDR2 YNFKEQ. CDR3: CASSQLPGQLNTEAFF. As DNA, the CDR3 is TGTGCCAGCAGCCAACTACCCGGACAGCTGAACACTGAAGCTTTCTTT.

This clonotype showed up just a few times. The gene calls are TRBV25-1 and TRBJ2-2, with D perhaps matching TRBD1 or TRBD2 (5 bases each). V dropped 0 bases and J dropped 6 bases, with 14 bases sitting between them. Germline V gene lookup returns CDR1 MGHDK and CDR2 SYGVNS. CDR3 length: 16 amino acids. CDR3 DNA sequence: TGTGCCAGCAGTGAATATGGCAGGGCCGGGGCCGGGGAGCTGTTTTTT. The encoded protein is CASSEYGRAGAGELFF.

V and J are TRBV20-1 and TRBJ2-7, with TRBD2 matching 7 bases. After removal of 5 bases from V and 2 bases from J, the junction contained 12 bases not matched to a gene. CDR3 size: 15 residues. Germline V gives CDR1 DFQATT, CDR2 SNEGSKA (reference sequence). CDR3 loop: CSASTSAYVTYEQYF. As DNA, the CDR3 is TGCAGTGCTTCTACTAGCGCGTATGTTACCTACGAGCAGTACTTC.

V usage is TRBV2 and J usage is TRBJ2-5; D is possibly TRBD2 (6 bases). Trimming took 7 bases from V and 2 from J, leaving 11 bases between them. Germline CDR1 and CDR2: SNHLY and FYNNEI. This CDR3 has 13 amino acids. The CDR3 loop is CASTWEEQETQYF. CDR3 DNA: TGTGCCAGCACTTGGGAGGAACAAGAGACCCAGTACTTC.

There are many counts of this clonotype. The chain is built from TRBV6-5 and TRBJ1-5; the D gene is possibly TRBD1 (5 bases). V lost 0 bases and J lost 2, with 11 bases in between. The CDR3 spans 16 residues. Germline V gene lookup returns CDR1 MNHEY and CDR2 SVGAGI. CDR3 sequence (DNA): TGTGCCAGCAGTTACTCGCAGGGAGGGGGCAATCAGCCCCAGCATTTT. It yields the protein CASSYSQGGGNQPQHF.

This clonotype has just a few counts. V gene TRBV11-1 combines with J gene TRBJ2-6; the D is unclear. The length of the CDR3 is 16 residues. Trimming removed 3 bases at V and 0 bases at J, with 9 bases between. CDR1 and CDR2 from the germline V gene are SGHAT and FQDESV (reference sequence). CDR3 bases: TGTGCCAGCAGCTTCAGAGATTTCTCTGGGGCCAACGTCCTGACTTTC. Its protein product is CASSFRDFSGANVLTF.

This clonotype was seen many times. A read error may be the cause here, since a much bigger clone is one base away. The V call is TRBV27, the J call TRBJ1-1, with no clear D. Germline V gives CDR1 MNHEY, CDR2 SMNVEV (reference sequence). The CDR3 runs 13 residues. The V end lost 8 bases, the J end lost 9 bases, and 19 bases lay between the germline ends. In DNA, the CDR3 is TGTGCCAGCGGTGCGTCCCTGATCGCCAAAGCTTTCTTT. It codes for CASGASLIAKAFF.

This clonotype was recorded many times. The chain combines TRBV10-3 with TRBJ2-7, with D perhaps matching TRBD2 (6 bases). V was trimmed by 6 bases and J by 0 bases, leaving 12 bases between them. The CDR3 sequence is 14 residues long. Per the germline V gene, CDR1 is ENHRY and CDR2 is SYGVKD. The CDR3 DNA is TGTGCCATCAGGGAGGGTAGCAGCTCCTACGAGCAGTACTTC. It is translated as CAIREGSSSYEQYF.

Written as DNA, the CDR3 is TGTGCCAGTAGTCGGGACAGGCTTGACTATGGCTACACCTTC. Residues: CASSRDRLDYGYTF. The chain uses TRBV19 and TRBJ1-2; 8 positions match TRBD1. The CDR3 runs 14 residues. CDR1 and CDR2 (germline): LNHDA, SQIVND (reference sequence). Trimming cost V 5 bases and J 3 bases; bases outside gene matches: 5.

This clonotype was picked up a small number of times. This sequence joins TRBV29-1 and TRBJ2-5; D possibly corresponds to TRBD2 (5 bases). The CDR3 length is 14 residues. The germline V gene encodes CDR1 SQVTM and CDR2 ANQGSEA. V was clipped by 7 bases and J by 5 bases, with 20 bases between them. The CDR3, as DNA: TGCAGCGCCCTCACCTCCGGGATGGGGGAGACCCAGTACTTC. This gives the protein CSALTSGMGETQYF.

This clonotype was picked up many times. The gene calls are TRBV7-9 and TRBJ2-7; D is possibly TRBD2 (5 bases). Trimming cost V 5 bases and J 10 bases, with 24 bases left between them. Per germline, CDR1 SEHNR and CDR2 FQNEAQ (reference sequence). The CDR3 spans 15 residues. For the CDR3, the DNA is TGTGCCAGCAGCCCCAACCCTCTACTAGGTTCCGGACAGTACTTC. This sequence encodes CASSPNPLLGSGQYF.

This clonotype was seen at least ten times. The rearrangement links TRBV9 to TRBJ1-2; TRBD1 is a possible D gene (6 bases). Trimming removed 2 bases from V and 8 bases from J, with 13 bases in between. CDR1 is SGDLS and CDR2 is YYNGEE in the germline V gene. The CDR3 sequence is 13 residues long. The CDR3 DNA is TGTGCCAGCAGCGTTTCAGGGGAAGAGGGCTACACCTTC. It translates to CASSVSGEEGYTF.

The sample holds many counts of this clonotype. The chain is built from TRBV7-8 and TRBJ2-3, with TRBD2 matching 10 bases. CDR3 size: 19 residues. Germline values: CDR1 SGHVS, CDR2 FQNEAQ. The J segment lost 3 bases and the V segment lost 5 bases, leaving 17 bases of the junction unmatched. This CDR3 is CASSLGRPSGGRTTDTQYF. Written as DNA, the CDR3 is TGTGCCAGCAGCCTCGGGCGGCCTAGCGGGGGAAGAACGACAGATACGCAGTATTTT. Full variable domain (remainder filled in from reference TRBV7-8 and TRBJ2-3): GAGVSQSPRYKVAKRGQDVALRCDPISGHVSLFWYQQALGQGPEFLTYFQNEAQLDKSGLPSDRFFAERPEGSVSTLKIQRTQQEDSAVYLCASSLGRPSGGRTTDTQYFGPGTRLTVL.

This clonotype was recorded at least ten times. The chain carries TRBV29-1 and TRBJ1-1, with D tentatively TRBD1 (6 bases). Germline V lookup: CDR1 SQVTM, CDR2 ANQGSEA. This CDR3 is 13 amino acids long. V was shortened by 5 bases and J by 5 bases, with 15 bases between the two germline ends. This CDR3 is CSVLQGEWTEAFF. In DNA, the CDR3 is TGCAGCGTTTTACAGGGAGAATGGACTGAAGCTTTCTTT.

This clonotype was detected ten times or more. The gene calls are TRBV4-1 and TRBJ1-5; the match to TRBD1 covers 7 bases. CDR1 MGHRA and CDR2 YSYEKL come from the germline V gene. The CDR3 length is 18 residues. With V trimmed by 0 bases and J by 0 bases, 8 bases remained unmatched. The CDR3 region has the DNA TGCGCCAGCAGCCAAGAGGGAGGGGGCGGTAGTAGCAATCAGCCCCAGCATTTT. As protein: CASSQEGGGGSSNQPQHF.

The chain joins TRBV29-1 to TRBJ1-2, with 8 bases matching TRBD1. This CDR3 is 13 amino acids long. The germline V gene encodes CDR1 SQVTM and CDR2 ANQGSEA. Trimming removed 4 bases from V and 6 bases from J; junction bases left unmatched: 7. CDR3 residues: CSVGSPTGDGYTF. The CDR3 bases are TGCAGCGTTGGTTCTCCGACAGGGGATGGCTACACCTTC.

This clonotype has a count of ten or more. This chain links TRBV30 with TRBJ2-5, with 8 positions matching TRBD1. This CDR3 contains 13 residues. CDR1 GTSNPN and CDR2 SVGIG come from the germline V gene (reference sequence). The V and J ends lost 5 bases and 5 bases, in that order; junction bases with no gene match: 7. The CDR3 loop reads CAWGTGPGETQYF. In nucleotides, the CDR3 is TGTGCCTGGGGGACAGGACCGGGCGAGACCCAGTACTTC.

This clonotype appeared many times. The chain employs TRBV28 and TRBJ1-2; D unresolved. CDR3 size: 16 residues. The germline V gene has CDR1 MDHEN and CDR2 SYDVKM. V lost 5 bases, J lost 8 bases, and 24 bases lay in between. The CDR3 reads CASSPHLKGTWSGYTF. CDR3 coding DNA: TGTGCCAGCAGTCCTCACTTGAAGGGAACTTGGTCCGGCTACACCTTC.

This clonotype was seen many times. The gene calls are TRBV6-1 and TRBJ2-7; a weak D match, TRBD1 (5 bases). The germline V and J ends were trimmed by 7 bases and 5 bases, with 12 bases remaining between them. The CDR3 runs 12 residues. Germline V gene data show CDR1 as MNHNS and CDR2 as SASEGT. In nucleotides, the CDR3 is TGTGCCAGCAAAGCAGGGCTCAACGAGCAGTACTTC. This encodes CASKAGLNEQYF.

This clonotype has at least ten counts. CDR3 in DNA: TGTGCCAGCAGCTATATCGAGACCCAGTACTTC. It yields the protein CASSYIETQYF. V and J are TRBV6-1 and TRBJ2-5, with D uncertain. CDR3 size: 11 residues. Trimming took 6 bases from V and 5 from J, leaving 7 bases between them. Germline V lookup: CDR1 MNHNS, CDR2 SASEGT.

This clonotype was recorded at least ten times. J is TRBJ1-2 and V is TRBV6-5; a weak D match, TRBD1 (5 bases). The CDR3 runs 14 residues. CDR1 MNHEY and CDR2 SVGAGI come from the germline V gene. V lost 0 bases and J 4 bases, leaving 9 bases between the germline ends. The CDR3 DNA is TGTGCCAGCAGTTACTCGGGGGGGAGCTATGGCTACACCTTC. Encoded protein: CASSYSGGSYGYTF.

In its sample, this clonotype was seen many times. This sequence joins TRBV15 and TRBJ2-3, with D unresolved. Germline V gene sequence: CDR1 LNHNV, CDR2 YYDKDF (reference sequence). Trimming cost V 0 bases and J 3 bases, with 10 bases left between them. This CDR3 region has 15 residues. The CDR3 coding sequence is TGTGCCACCAGCAGAGATAGGCTAAGAACAGATACGCAGTATTTT. This sequence encodes CATSRDRLRTDTQYF.

Only a few counts were recorded for this clonotype. For the CDR3, the DNA is TGCGCCAGCAGCCAGTTAGGGGGGATCGGGTTCTATGGCTACACCTTC. Translating gives CASSQLGGIGFYGYTF. The chain couples TRBV4-1 to TRBJ1-2, with D possibly TRBD1 on 6 matching bases. In germline, CDR1 is MGHRA, CDR2 YSYEKL. The CDR3 has 16 residues. Trimming removed 3 bases from V and 4 bases from J, with 18 bases in between.

The chain carries TRBV6-1 and TRBJ2-7; 13 bases agree with TRBD2. The V gene end was trimmed by 6 bases and the J gene end by 1 base; junction bases not matched to a gene: 6. In germline, CDR1 is MNHNS, CDR2 SASEGT. CDR3 size: 16 residues. DNA of the CDR3: TGTGCCAGCAGGGAGGGACTAGCGGGATTATCCTACGAGCAGTACTTC. Translated: CASREGLAGLSYEQYF.